The rows below give T cell receptor beta chains drawn from one sample of a study of CD8+ T cells in alopecia areata. Assay used: immunoSEQ multiplex PCR; TCRdb lists only in-frame clones, some missing. Counted here are roughly 200,000 clones, roughly 59% occurring once; the ten biggest clones make up about 1.5%. This sample comprised CD4+ T cells sorted from blood, obtained at week 0. Receptors originate from a human donor with alopecia areata. Each CDR3 is given with its conserved first and last residue. Each record gives: D gene, J gene, V gene, clone size, CDR3 DNA, CDR3 protein. A D gene is named only where the DNA matches it firmly. A row's size may be missing; if present it is once, few, many or a size class.

NA,TRBJ1-5,TRBV29-1,few,TGCAGCGTGGGAACAGGCCAGTCGCCCCAGCATTTT,CSVGTGQSPQHF
NA,TRBJ2-3,TRBV29-1,NA,TGCAGCGTTTTGTTACAAGGGGAGGCAGATACGCAGTATTTT,CSVLLQGEADTQYF
TRBD2,TRBJ2-7,TRBV5-1,NA,TGCGCCAGCAGCCCCCGGACTAGCGGGGGGTCCTACGAGCAGTACTTC,CASSPRTSGGSYEQYF
NA,TRBJ2-3,TRBV5-6,NA,TGTGCCAGCAGCTTGGTGGGGGGGCCTGGAGATACGCAGTATTTT,CASSLVGGPGDTQYF
NA,TRBJ1-2,TRBV2,few,TGTGCCAGCAGCCCCGTACCGACAGGCTTCTATGGCTACACCTTC,CASSPVPTGFYGYTF
TRBD1,TRBJ1-2,TRBV23-1,few,TGCGCCAGCAGTCGGGACAGCTATGGCTACACCTTC,CASSRDSYGYTF
TRBD1,TRBJ2-7,TRBV6-6,NA,TGTGCCAGCAGACCCGGGACAGCCGTTTCCTACGAGCAGTACTTC,CASRPGTAVSYEQYF
NA,TRBJ1-4,TRBV28,NA,TGTGCCAGCAGTTTAATAAACTGGGGCGAAAAACTGTTTTTT,CASSLINWGEKLFF
NA,TRBJ2-5,TRBV29-1,NA,TGCAGCGTTGCCAGCCAGGCAGGGTGGGAGACCCAGTACTTC,CSVASQAGWETQYF
NA,TRBJ1-6,TRBV7-2,NA,TGTGCCAGCAGCTGGGCGGAGGGCGGTTCACCCCTCCACTTT,CASSWAEGGSPLHF
NA,TRBJ1-1,TRBV27,few,TGTGCCAGCAGCGGTAACGGGCAGGCGAACACTGAAGCTTTCTTT,CASSGNGQANTEAFF
NA,TRBJ2-1,TRBV5-4,NA,TGTGCCCATCGAGCCCAGGGCGAGGTAAATGAGCAGTTCTTC,CAHRAQGEVNEQFF
NA,TRBJ1-1,TRBV29-1,NA,TGCAGCGTTGGTGCGGGGAACACTGAAGCTTTCTTT,CSVGAGNTEAFF
NA,TRBJ1-4,TRBV30,NA,TGTGCCTTATACTACGCATCCCAGGAAAAACTGTTTTTT,CALYYASQEKLFF
TRBD2,TRBJ2-7,TRBV30,NA,TGTGCCTGGCGACTTCAGGGAGGGTACGAGCAGTACTTC,CAWRLQGGYEQYF
NA,TRBJ2-3,TRBV4-3,few,TGCGCCAGCAGCCAAGTTAATTTGGTAGCGACAGATACGCAGTATTTT,CASSQVNLVATDTQYF
TRBD1,TRBJ2-1,TRBV25-1,NA,TGTGCCAGCAGTGTCCGAGGGGGCCCCTACAATGAGCAGTTCTTC,CASSVRGGPYNEQFF
NA,TRBJ1-1,TRBV29-1,NA,TGCAGCGTTGAGCCACCGACATGGGCGGTCACTGAAGCTTTCTTT,CSVEPPTWAVTEAFF
NA,TRBJ2-7,TRBV29-1,NA,TGCAGCGTATCAATCCCGGGACGTACCTACGAGCAGTACTTC,CSVSIPGRTYEQYF
TRBD2,TRBJ2-5,TRBV29-1,NA,TGCAGCGTTGAGGGAGGGAGAAACCAAGAGACCCAGTACTTC,CSVEGGRNQETQYF
NA,TRBJ2-2,TRBV29-1,few,TGCAGCGTTGGGACTCTCGGGACCGGGGAGCTGTTTTTT,CSVGTLGTGELFF
NA,TRBJ2-7,TRBV4-3,NA,TGCGCCAGCAGCCAATATCCTCGGCCAGAGGACGAGCAGTACTTC,CASSQYPRPEDEQYF
TRBD2,TRBJ2-1,TRBV29-1,few,TGCAGCGTTGACTTAGCGGGGGGGTCCTACAATGAGCAGTTCTTC,CSVDLAGGSYNEQFF
TRBD2,TRBJ2-1,TRBV4-1,once,TGCGCCAGCAGCCCCCGGGTTAGCGGGGGGGTCAACAATGAGCAGTTCTTC,CASSPRVSGGVNNEQFF